This record looks at one T cell receptor beta chain sequence and its context. Its antigen is unidentified. Within the sample, other DNA sequences also encode this same CDR3. Terminally differentiated effector memory CD45RA+ cells were left out of the naive CD8 fraction, which was CD45RO-negative and positively selected for CCR7. The donors were adults (healthy and HIV-negative) with no recent acute infections or vaccinations. The germline V gene encodes CDR1 SGHRS and CDR2 YFSETQ. The V gene end was trimmed by 1 base and the J gene end by 4 bases; junction bases not matched to a gene: 2. The CDR3 has 15 residues. The data were obtained in a study of shared clonotypes between healthy human individuals. General study results and limits: Among the subsets, naive ones generally showed larger estimated richness than memory ones. Researchers sampled only blood; tissue repertoires likely differ.

Clones were read by immunoSEQ multiplex PCR, and TCRdb kept only the in-frame ones, dropping some. The sample includes about 2.2 million clones, around 93% of them seen just once. The receptor was derived from a man aged 18 to 29 in good health. Some clones in this sample may be carry-over from other donors' samples. The chain has TRBV5-1 and TRBJ2-1; 10 bases agree with TRBD1. Sequences were obtained from naive CD8+ T cells from PBMCs. The CDR3 loop is CASSLRQGAYNEQFF. The CDR3 DNA follows: TGCGCCAGCAGCTTGCGACAGGGGGCTTACAATGAGCAGTTCTTC.